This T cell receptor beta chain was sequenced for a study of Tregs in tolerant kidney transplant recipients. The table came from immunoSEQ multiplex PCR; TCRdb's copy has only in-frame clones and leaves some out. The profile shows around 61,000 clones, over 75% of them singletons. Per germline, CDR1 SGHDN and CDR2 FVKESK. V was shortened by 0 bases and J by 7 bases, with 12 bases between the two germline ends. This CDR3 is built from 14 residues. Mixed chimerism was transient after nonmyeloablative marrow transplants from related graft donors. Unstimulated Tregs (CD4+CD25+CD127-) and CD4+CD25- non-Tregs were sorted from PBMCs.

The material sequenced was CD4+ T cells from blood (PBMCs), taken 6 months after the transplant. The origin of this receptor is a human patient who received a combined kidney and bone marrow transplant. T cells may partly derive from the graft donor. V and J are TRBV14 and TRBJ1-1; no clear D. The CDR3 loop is CASSQEGLRLEAFF. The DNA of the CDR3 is TGTGCCAGCAGCCAAGAAGGTTTGAGGCTTGAAGCTTTCTTT. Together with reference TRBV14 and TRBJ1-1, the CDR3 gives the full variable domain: EAGVTQFPSHSVIEKGQTVTLRCDPISGHDNLYWYRRVMGKEIKFLLHFVKESKQDESGMPNNRFLAERTGGTYSTLKVQPAELEDSGVYFCASSQEGLRLEAFFGQGTRLTVV.